These 13 T cell receptor beta chains share one sample of origin, sequenced in a study of blood T cells in healthy people across ages. A J-beta primer mix and a sample-barcoded 5' primer were used in a second PCR of about 6 to 12 cycles. TCRdb ran MiXCR on the 5' RACE reads and lists one entry per CDR3 protein. Counted here are approximately 820,000 distinct CDR3 sequences, roughly 44% occurring once; the ten biggest clones make up 15% to 25%. Source material: blood. All receptors derive from a man aged 55-75 years in good health.

This chain links TRBV7-2 with TRBJ2-7, with TRBD2 identical over 7 bases. V shed 3 bases, J shed 10 bases, and the junction held 12 bases outside the gene matches. CDR1 and CDR2 (germline): SGHTA, FQGNSA. The CDR3 has 14 amino acids. The DNA of the CDR3 is TGTGCCAGCAGCTTGAGTGGGACTACTGTGGTCCAGTACTTC. It codes for CASSLSGTTVVQYF. Variable domain in full (rest from reference TRBV7-2 and TRBJ2-7): GAGVSQSPSNKVTEKGKDVELRCDPISGHTALYWYRQSLGQGLEFLIYFQGNSAPDKSGLPSDRFSAERTGGSVSTLTIQRTQQEDSAVYLCASSLSGTTVVQYFGPGTRLTVT.

The chain uses TRBV7-2 and TRBJ2-1; TRBD2 aligns across 8 bases. The CDR3 contains 14 residues. V lost 5 bases and J lost 8; bases outside the gene matches: 8. Germline V gene data show CDR1 as SGHTA and CDR2 as FQGNSA. The CDR3, as DNA: TGTGCCAGCAGCGTCACTAGCGGTCAGGATGAGCAGTTCTTC. This codes for CASSVTSGQDEQFF. Full variable domain (rest looked up from reference TRBV7-2 and TRBJ2-1): GAGVSQSPSNKVTEKGKDVELRCDPISGHTALYWYRQSLGQGLEFLIYFQGNSAPDKSGLPSDRFSAERTGGSVSTLTIQRTQQEDSAVYLCASSVTSGQDEQFFGPGTRLTVL.

V is TRBV7-2 and J is TRBJ2-7; 7 bases agree with TRBD1. In germline, CDR1 is SGHTA, CDR2 FQGNSA. This CDR3 region has 15 residues. The V segment lost 1 base and the J segment 2 bases; nucleotides outside the gene matches: 5. This CDR3 reads CASSLVWTGTYEQYF. The CDR3 DNA sequence: TGTGCCAGCAGCTTAGTCTGGACAGGCACCTACGAGCAGTACTTC.

This sequence joins TRBV9 and TRBJ2-4, with 7 bases identical to TRBD2. TRBJ2-5 matches the DNA end more closely, so the J call is doubtful. Per the germline V gene, CDR1 is SGDLS and CDR2 is YYNGEE. The CDR3 has 14 amino acids. The CDR3 DNA follows: TGTGCCAGCAGCCGACGTCGGGAGGCGGAGACCCAGTACTTC. Translation gives CASSRRREAETQYF.

V gene TRBV4-2 combines with J gene TRBJ1-1, with 8 bases identical to TRBD1. V lost 2 bases and J lost 5; bases outside the gene matches: 16. Germline assignment: CDR1 LGHNA and CDR2 YNFKEQ. There are 18 residues in the CDR3. The CDR3, as DNA: TGTGCCAGCAGCCAACCGATCTCGGGGCAGGGGGCGGGGACTGAAGCTTTCTTT. Encoded protein: CASSQPISGQGAGTEAFF.

This sequence joins TRBV29-1 and TRBJ2-1; D possibly corresponds to TRBD2 (6 bases). CDR1 is SQVTM and CDR2 is ANQGSEA in the germline V gene. This CDR3 has 12 amino acids. The CDR3 DNA sequence: TGCATGACCGGGGATGGGGAGGCTGAGCAGTTCTTC. Translating it yields CMTGDGEAEQFF.

The chain recombines TRBV5-4 with TRBJ2-5; 9 bases line up with TRBD1. The ends lost 0 bases at V and 5 bases at J; junction bases unmatched: 5. The CDR3 totals 15 residues. Germline CDR1 is SGHNT and CDR2 is YYREEE (reference sequence). CDR3 sequence: CASSLVGTGRETQYF. Here the CDR3 DNA reads TGTGCCAGCAGCTTGGTCGGGACAGGGAGGGAGACCCAGTACTTC.

The chain couples TRBV7-2 to TRBJ2-1; D gene uncertain. The CDR3 extends over 15 amino acids. V lost 5 bases and J 0 bases, leaving 11 bases between the germline ends. Germline V gives CDR1 SGHTA, CDR2 FQGNSA. CDR3 loop: CASSPDPRSYNEQFF. CDR3 DNA: TGTGCCAGCAGCCCAGACCCCCGCTCCTACAATGAGCAGTTCTTC.

The chain has TRBV12-3 or TRBV12-4 and TRBJ2-1; maybe TRBD2 (6 bases). This CDR3 is 16 amino acids long. The ends were cut back, 5 bases at V and 0 bases at J, with 14 bases in the middle. The CDR3 region is CASSPRLVISYNEQFF. CDR3 nucleotides: TGTGCCAGCAGTCCGAGACTAGTTATCTCCTACAATGAGCAGTTCTTC.

The J gene is TRBJ2-3, the V gene TRBV20-1; TRBD2 matches at 7 bases. Losses at the gene ends were 6 bases for V and 2 bases for J; bases not matched to a gene: 8. The CDR3 has 14 amino acids. Germline CDR1 reads DFQATT; CDR2 reads SNEGSKA (reference sequence). CDR3 residues: CSAGPGLHTDTQYF. CDR3 DNA: TGCAGTGCCGGACCGGGACTACACACAGATACGCAGTATTTT.

This sequence joins TRBV7-2 and TRBJ2-5; TRBD1 matches 10 bases. The J call may be incorrect, as the DNA end agrees better with TRBJ2-7. The CDR3 runs to 15 residues. From germline, CDR1 is SGHTA and CDR2 FQGNSA. CDR3 nucleotide sequence: TGTGCCAGCAGCTTAGTGAGCGGGACAGGGGACGAGCAGTACTTC. Its translation: CASSLVSGTGDEQYF.

This rearrangement joins TRBV13 to TRBJ2-4; 11 nucleotides align to TRBD1. The J call is in doubt because the DNA end fits TRBJ2-7 better. Germline V gene data show CDR1 as PRHDT and CDR2 as FYEKMQ (reference sequence). The CDR3 length is 15 residues. The CDR3 coding sequence is TGTGCCAGCAGCTCCCGGGACAGGGGGTTCGGCGAGCAGTACTTC. The encoded protein is CASSSRDRGFGEQYF.

This clonotype was observed a few times. The rearrangement links TRBV12-3 or TRBV12-4 to TRBJ2-4; TRBD2 agrees at 16 bases. The CDR3 is 14 residues long. The ends lost 4 bases at V and 15 bases at J; junction bases unmatched: 6. DNA for the CDR3: TGTGCCAGCAGTTCCTCCGGGACTAGCGGGGGGGCGTACTTC. It yields the protein CASSSSGTSGGAYF.